The 28 T cell receptor beta chains given below trace back to one sample, sequenced in a study of post-analysis software for immune sequencing data. Overall study findings and caveats: Higher frequency in patients than in controls was seen for about five TRBV segments, with TRBV5-6, TRBV5-1 and TRBV20-1 among them.

Researchers reported that TCR beta cDNA libraries carried unique molecular identifiers. A single record per CDR3 protein comes from TCRdb applying MiXCR to the PCR reads. The repertoire consists of over 700,000 distinct CDR3 sequences, with less than 35% occurring once and the leading ten covering 0.55% to 0.65%. These TCRs are of unknown antigen specificity. Sequenced input: blood. These receptors all come from a girl under 18 with multiple sclerosis.

This clonotype has a handful of counts. CDR3 sequence: CASSEGQGANTEAFF. The CDR3 DNA is TGTGCCAGCAGCGAGGGACAGGGGGCGAACACTGAAGCTTTCTTT. V and J are TRBV9 and TRBJ1-1; 12 bases line up with TRBD1. This CDR3 has 15 residues. V lost 3 bases and J lost 1; bases outside the gene matches: 1. Per germline, CDR1 SGDLS and CDR2 YYNGEE.

J is TRBJ1-5 and V is TRBV12-3 or TRBV12-4; possible D gene TRBD1, 6 bases. V was clipped by 6 bases and J by 1 base, with 10 bases between them. This CDR3 region has 14 residues. The CDR3 loop is CASSWTVSNQPQHF. DNA of the CDR3: TGTGCCAGCAGCTGGACAGTAAGCAATCAGCCCCAGCATTTT.

V is TRBV19 and J is TRBJ2-4; TRBD2 matches at 10 bases. V shed 1 base and J 8 bases; nucleotides not matched to a gene: 8. Germline CDR1 is LNHDA and CDR2 is SQIVND (reference sequence). CDR3 length: 16 amino acids. The CDR3 protein is CASSIGLAGEGDIQYF. The CDR3 nucleotides read TGTGCCAGTAGTATAGGTCTAGCGGGAGAGGGGGACATTCAGTACTTC.

This clonotype was recorded a few times. The rearrangement uses TRBV7-2 and TRBJ1-1, with TRBD1 identical over 10 bases. Germline values: CDR1 SGHTA, CDR2 FQGNSA. The CDR3 is made up of 15 amino acids. Trimming cost V 5 bases and J 1 base; bases outside gene matches: 4. CDR3 bases: TGTGCCAGCAGCCGACAGGGGGCGGGGAACACTGAAGCTTTCTTT. This gives the protein CASSRQGAGNTEAFF.

This sequence joins TRBV29-1 and TRBJ2-7; 8 bases line up with TRBD2. Per germline, CDR1 SQVTM and CDR2 ANQGSEA. With 6 bases clipped from V and 2 bases from J, the junction kept 9 bases outside the gene matches. The CDR3 runs 14 residues. CDR3 in amino acids: CSVVGGEFTYEQYF. CDR3 DNA sequence: TGCAGCGTCGTCGGGGGGGAGTTCACCTACGAGCAGTACTTC.

The chain joins TRBV6-2 or TRBV6-3 to TRBJ1-5, with D unresolved. The CDR3 is 15 amino acids. Germline V CDR1 and CDR2: MNHEY, SVGEGT. The ends were cut back, 3 bases at V and 2 bases at J, with 11 bases in the middle. The CDR3 region has the DNA TGTGCCAGCAGTTATTCCCTGAGGGGCAATCAGCCCCAGCATTTT. This encodes CASSYSLRGNQPQHF.

This clonotype has just a few counts. The chain couples TRBV6-2 or TRBV6-3 to TRBJ2-6; tentatively, D is TRBD1 (5 bases). CDR3 length: 15 residues. Trimming stripped 7 bases from V and 0 bases from J, with 10 bases between. Looked up from germline, CDR1 is MNHEY and CDR2 is SVGEGT. The CDR3 sequence: CASNWGGSGANVLTF. CDR3 nucleotides: TGTGCCAGCAACTGGGGCGGCTCTGGGGCCAACGTCCTGACTTTC.

The chain employs TRBV27 and TRBJ1-1; D gene unclear. Trimming took off 2 bases at V and 0 bases at J, with 10 bases between the two ends. CDR1 and CDR2 (germline): MNHEY, SMNVEV (reference sequence). The CDR3 runs to 15 residues. The CDR3 nucleotides are TGTGCCAGCAGTTTAAGGGTACGGATGAACACTGAAGCTTTCTTT. It codes for CASSLRVRMNTEAFF.

There are many counts of this clonotype. The chain joins TRBV7-2 to TRBJ2-5; 8 bases are shared with TRBD2. This CDR3 has 15 residues. With 1 base clipped from V and 9 bases from J, the junction kept 10 bases outside the gene matches. CDR1 is SGHTA, CDR2 FQGNSA, per germline. The CDR3 is CASSLDGRGVWAQYF. For the CDR3, the DNA is TGTGCCAGCAGCTTAGACGGGAGGGGGGTGTGGGCCCAGTACTTC.

This clonotype showed up just a few times. The CDR3 loop is CSRISRQGQNEQFF. Written as DNA, the CDR3 is TGCAGCAGGATTTCGCGACAGGGGCAGAATGAGCAGTTCTTC. The chain joins TRBV20-1 to TRBJ2-1; 8 nucleotides line up with TRBD1. CDR1 is DFQATT and CDR2 is SNEGSKA in the germline V gene (reference sequence). This CDR3 spans 14 amino acids.

The chain employs TRBV12-3 or TRBV12-4 and TRBJ2-7; D is unresolved. This CDR3 region has 14 residues. The ends were cut back, 3 bases at V and 5 bases at J, with 14 bases in the middle. CDR3 sequence: CASSLRPWVDEQYV. The CDR3 DNA reads TGTGCCAGCAGTTTGAGACCTTGGGTGGACGAGCAGTACGTC.

The J gene is TRBJ2-7, the V gene TRBV10-3; D not certain. V dropped 2 bases and J dropped 0 bases, with 8 bases sitting between them. Germline loops: CDR1 ENHRY, CDR2 SYGVKD. The CDR3 loop spans 14 amino acids. The CDR3 DNA sequence: TGTGCCATCAGTGAGCCTGTCAGCTCCTACGAGCAGTACTTC. Its translation: CAISEPVSSYEQYF.

J is TRBJ1-6 and V is TRBV7-2, with D possibly matching TRBD1 (6 bases). The V gene's germline CDR1 is SGHTA and CDR2 FQGNSA. The CDR3 extends over 13 amino acids. The V and J ends lost 10 bases and 9 bases respectively, with 16 bases between them. The CDR3 nucleotides are TGTGCCACCAAACAGGGAGTGAGTTCACCCCTCCACTTT. Translation: CATKQGVSSPLHF.

This clonotype was seen only once. The junction departs from the called germline gene at one end, perhaps through a read error. CDR3 in amino acids: CVSSLGTSGDTQYF. Here the CDR3 DNA reads TGTGTCAGCAGCCTAGGGACCTCTGGAGATACGCAGTATTTT. The chain carries TRBV9 and TRBJ2-3; either TRBD1 or TRBD2 may fit D (5 bases each). This CDR3 comprises 14 residues. CDR1 and CDR2 from the germline V gene are SGDLS and YYNGEE.

The chain has TRBV7-2 and TRBJ1-4; no definite D call. V was cut by 3 bases and J by 8 bases, with 13 bases left in between. The CDR3 runs to 14 residues. Germline V lookup: CDR1 SGHTA, CDR2 FQGNSA. Written as DNA, the CDR3 is TGTGCCAGCAGCTTTAGGACGGGAGGCGAAAAACTGTTTTTT. The encoded protein is CASSFRTGGEKLFF.

V is TRBV7-9 and J is TRBJ2-5, with D perhaps matching TRBD2 (5 bases). CDR3 size: 14 residues. CDR1 and CDR2 from the germline V gene are SEHNR and FQNEAQ (reference sequence). V was pared by 4 bases and J by 1 base, with 10 bases between. In nucleotides, the CDR3 is TGTGCCAGCAGCTCCATCCGGGGCCAAGAGACCCAGTACTTC. Protein: CASSSIRGQETQYF.

The J gene is TRBJ2-5, the V gene TRBV7-2; D is possibly TRBD1 (6 bases). Germline loops: CDR1 SGHTA, CDR2 FQGNSA. V was clipped by 4 bases and J by 4 bases, with 16 bases between them. This CDR3 region has 15 residues. CDR3 protein: CASSSQGERRETQYF. CDR3 nucleotides: TGTGCCAGCAGCTCACAGGGCGAGAGAAGAGAGACCCAGTACTTC.

This clonotype was recorded a few times. The genes are TRBV7-9 and TRBJ2-3, with 8 bases matching TRBD1. Germline assignment: CDR1 SEHNR and CDR2 FQNEAQ (reference sequence). This CDR3 comprises 14 residues. V dropped 4 bases and J dropped 1; count of bases not matched to a gene: 1. CDR3 in amino acids: CASSWGQGTDTQYF. CDR3 coding DNA: TGTGCCAGCAGCTGGGGACAGGGCACAGATACGCAGTATTTT.

There are a few counts of this clonotype. The chain employs TRBV10-3 and TRBJ2-5, with TRBD1 matching over 7 bases. Germline values: CDR1 ENHRY, CDR2 SYGVKD. V trimming: 4 bases; J trimming: 3 bases; junction bases outside the gene matches: 5. The CDR3 covers 14 residues. The CDR3 DNA reads TGTGCCATCAGTGGACAGGGAAGGGAAGAGACCCAGTACTTC. It encodes CAISGQGREETQYF.

A word on this clonotype: Mismatch with germline at one junction end may stem from a read error. This chain joins TRBV3-1 and TRBJ1-4; 9 bases are a match to TRBD1. Germline CDR1 and CDR2: LGHDT and YNNKEL (reference sequence). This CDR3 region has 16 residues. DNA for the CDR3: TGTGCCAGCAGCCCTCTTACAGGGGGCAATAATGAAGAACTGTTTTTT. Protein: CASSPLTGGNNEELFF.

This chain links TRBV20-1 with TRBJ2-1; 10 bases align to TRBD2. This CDR3 is built from 14 residues. V lost 6 bases and J lost 9; bases outside the gene matches: 11. In germline, CDR1 is DFQATT, CDR2 SNEGSKA (reference sequence). The CDR3: CSAGGTSGEGEQFF. The CDR3 DNA reads TGCAGTGCCGGAGGCACTAGCGGGGAAGGTGAGCAGTTCTTC.

This clonotype was seen a few times. The gene calls are TRBV5-6 and TRBJ2-5; D is uncertain. Trimming removed 4 bases at V and 0 bases at J, with 13 bases between. This CDR3 comprises 15 residues. CDR1 is SGHDT and CDR2 is YYEEEE in the germline V gene. The DNA for the CDR3 is TGTGCCAGCAGCCCGGACGCATCGGACCAAGAGACCCAGTACTTC. It is translated as CASSPDASDQETQYF.

Only a few counts were recorded for this clonotype. CDR3 bases: TGTGCCAGCAGTTTACTGGCCTCTAATTCACCCCTCCACTTT. Amino acids: CASSLLASNSPLHF. The J gene is TRBJ1-6, the V gene TRBV12-3 or TRBV12-4; D is unclear. Trimming pared 2 bases from V and 6 bases from J, leaving 8 bases between. This CDR3 region has 14 residues.

This clonotype was seen a few times. The J gene is TRBJ2-7, the V gene TRBV18; 9 bases map to TRBD2. Germline V lookup: CDR1 KGHSH, CDR2 LQKENI. J lost 2 bases, V lost 3 bases, and 14 bases had no gene match. The CDR3 is 18 amino acids. The CDR3 is CASSPIATSAGGPYEQYF. The CDR3 region has the DNA TGTGCCAGCTCACCGATCGCCACATCTGCGGGGGGGCCCTACGAGCAGTACTTC.

This chain joins TRBV7-9 and TRBJ2-2; D is unclear. V lost 0 bases to trimming and J lost 6 bases, with 5 bases between them. The CDR3 spans 13 residues. CDR1 and CDR2 (germline): SEHNR, FQNEAQ (reference sequence). This chain's CDR3 is CASSLAPAGELFF. CDR3 bases: TGTGCCAGCAGCTTAGCGCCGGCCGGGGAGCTGTTTTTT.

This clonotype was counted at least ten times. The chain couples TRBV6-5 to TRBJ2-7, with TRBD1 matching over 9 bases. CDR3 length: 15 amino acids. With 6 bases clipped from V and 2 bases from J, the junction kept 8 bases outside the gene matches. Germline lookup yields CDR1 MNHEY and CDR2 SVGAGI. CDR3 amino acids: CASRFTGTGTYEQYF. DNA for the CDR3: TGTGCCAGCAGGTTCACCGGGACAGGGACCTACGAGCAGTACTTC.

The sample holds a few counts of this clonotype. This sequence joins TRBV11-2 and TRBJ2-5; D possibly corresponds to TRBD2 (5 bases). With the DNA end fitting TRBJ2-7 better, the J assignment may be wrong. CDR3 length equals 15 residues. CDR1 and CDR2 (germline): SGHAT, FQNNGV. The CDR3 region is CASSLVGLAVHEQYF. As DNA, the CDR3 is TGTGCCAGCAGCTTAGTGGGTCTAGCTGTCCACGAGCAGTACTTC.

This clonotype was detected many times. This chain connects TRBV4-3 to TRBJ1-2; 7 nucleotides align to TRBD1. Germline CDR1 reads LGHNA; CDR2 reads YSLEER. Trimming cost V 0 bases and J 5 bases; bases outside gene matches: 6. The CDR3 extends over 15 amino acids. The CDR3 loop reads CASSQDHQGVYGYTF. The CDR3 DNA reads TGCGCCAGCAGCCAAGATCACCAGGGGGTATATGGCTACACCTTC.